Included here is one T cell receptor beta chain sequence, with context. Its antigen is unidentified. This sample is drawn from a study of graft-versus-host responses after intestinal transplantation. Profiled with immunoSEQ multiplex PCR; TCRdb holds only in-frame clones, not every one. The sample yields about 88,000 clones, approximately 87% seen once. V was shortened by 6 bases and J by 8 bases, with 10 bases between the two germline ends. This CDR3 has 12 residues. Germline assignment: CDR1 MDHEN and CDR2 SYDVKM. Study findings and constraints: GvH clone levels peaked in circulation, and this peak was associated with early post-transplant HvG declines.

The source was unstimulated CD4+ T cells sorted from spleen or lymph node cells, collected before intestinal transplant. This receptor was obtained from a human donor who received an intestinal transplant. This chain connects TRBV28 to TRBJ1-4; unclear D gene. The CDR3 here is CASRPPGEKLFF. The CDR3 DNA sequence: TGTGCCAGCAGACCACCGGGAGAAAAACTGTTTTTT. Supplemented by reference TRBV28 and TRBJ1-4, the full variable domain reads DVKVTQSSRYLVKRTGEKVFLECVQDMDHENMFWYRQDPGLGLRLIYFSYDVKMKEKGDIPEGYSVSREKKERFSLILESASTNQTSMYLCASRPPGEKLFFGSGTQLSVL.